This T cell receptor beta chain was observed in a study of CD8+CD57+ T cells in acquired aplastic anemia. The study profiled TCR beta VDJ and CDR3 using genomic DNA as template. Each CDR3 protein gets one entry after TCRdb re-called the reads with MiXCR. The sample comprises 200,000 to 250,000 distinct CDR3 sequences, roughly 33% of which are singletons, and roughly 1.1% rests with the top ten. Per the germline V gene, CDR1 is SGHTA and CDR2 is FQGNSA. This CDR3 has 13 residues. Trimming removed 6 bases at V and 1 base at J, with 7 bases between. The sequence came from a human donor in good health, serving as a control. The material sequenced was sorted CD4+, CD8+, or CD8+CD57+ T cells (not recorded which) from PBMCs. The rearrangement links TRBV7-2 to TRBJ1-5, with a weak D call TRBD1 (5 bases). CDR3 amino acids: CASSRDSNQPQHF. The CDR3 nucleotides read TGTGCCAGCAGTCGGGACAGCAATCAGCCCCAGCATTTT.